Given below is one T cell receptor beta chain in context. Its matching antigen is unknown. V was pared by 4 bases and J by 5 bases, with 18 bases between. The CDR3 runs 16 residues. Germline V gene lookup returns CDR1 SGHRS and CDR2 YFSETQ. Anti-CD3/anti-CD28 beads served as a nonspecific positive control stimulus. Sorting of responding CD4+ T cells relied on upregulated CD40 ligand together with CD69. This sample was included in a study of persistence of HIV-infected CD4 T cells. Background on the study: A median of about eight years of suppressive ART preceded sampling.

This was the immunoSEQ version 4 assay in survey mode. The protocol was immunoSEQ multiplex PCR, while the TCRdb copy is restricted to in-frame clones and leaves out a portion. Among under 50,000 clones listed, just over 90% were seen once. The receptor was isolated from an adult man with HIV who was CMV-seropositive. Specimen: CD4+ T cells sorted from PBMCs after approximately 19-hour stimulation, collected from a patient who received antiretroviral therapy. The chain is built from TRBV5-1 and TRBJ2-2, with a tentative D call TRBD1 (5 bases). CDR3: CASSLAADRTTGELFF. The CDR3 nucleotides are TGCGCCAGCAGCCTCGCGGCCGACAGAACTACCGGGGAGCTGTTTTTT.